This is a list of T cell receptor beta chains from one sample in a study of response to subunit inactivated influenza vaccine. TCRdb re-called the RT-PCR reads through MiXCR, storing one row per CDR3 protein. This table has a few hundred thousand distinct CDR3 sequences, less than 15% appearing once. Sequenced here: PBMCs from blood, sampled 11 to 12 days after vaccination. The receptor source for this set is a man aged 50 to 60 who received an inactivated influenza vaccine. Each CDR3 is given with its conserved first and last residue.

J gene: TRBJ2-5; V gene: TRBV12-3/TRBV12-4; CDR3 protein: CASSYSGRASETQYF
J gene: TRBJ1-2; V gene: TRBV2; CDR3 protein: CASSEGTGDKYGYNF
J gene: TRBJ2-2; V gene: TRBV12-5; CDR3 protein: CASGLLNTGELFF
J gene: TRBJ2-1; V gene: TRBV6-2/TRBV6-3; CDR3 protein: CASSETSGRWEQFF
J gene: TRBJ2-5; V gene: TRBV7-2; CDR3 protein: CASSSTRAGQETQYF
J gene: TRBJ2-3; V gene: TRBV4-2; CDR3 protein: CASSQSGPRYSADTQYF
J gene: TRBJ2-1; V gene: TRBV5-6; CDR3 protein: CASSLDRDKAYNEQFF
J gene: TRBJ2-3; V gene: TRBV24-1; CDR3 protein: CATSFTGRLTDTQYF
J gene: TRBJ2-7; V gene: TRBV20-1; CDR3 protein: CSAKDRDGYEQYF
J gene: TRBJ2-1; V gene: TRBV7-9; CDR3 protein: CASTLTAASGYNEQFF
J gene: TRBJ2-7; V gene: TRBV24-1; CDR3 protein: CATSDPSTGVYEQYF
J gene: TRBJ2-1; V gene: TRBV29-1; CDR3 protein: CSVAGQGGYNEQFF
J gene: TRBJ2-3; V gene: TRBV11-2; CDR3 protein: CASSLEVLRQENTQYF
J gene: TRBJ1-1; V gene: TRBV6-5; CDR3 protein: CASSYDGGVGPREAFF
J gene: TRBJ1-2; V gene: TRBV6-1; CDR3 protein: CASSPDSDYGYTF
J gene: TRBJ1-5; V gene: TRBV7-2; CDR3 protein: CASSSSGTVLMPQHF
J gene: TRBJ2-5; V gene: TRBV30; CDR3 protein: CAWSRTNSLETQYF
J gene: TRBJ2-7; V gene: TRBV28; CDR3 protein: CASGFTYEQYF
J gene: TRBJ2-5; V gene: TRBV5-5; CDR3 protein: CASSLSSGRQTQYF
J gene: TRBJ1-3; V gene: TRBV4-3; CDR3 protein: CASSQGIGPDRSGNTIYF
J gene: TRBJ2-1; V gene: TRBV15; CDR3 protein: CATKGLRTSGYNEQFF
J gene: TRBJ1-5; V gene: TRBV7-9; CDR3 protein: CASSSRGGGPEQPQHF
J gene: TRBJ1-4; V gene: TRBV12-3/TRBV12-4; CDR3 protein: CASSPGGTTNEKLFF
J gene: TRBJ2-1; V gene: TRBV4-3; CDR3 protein: CASSQDGTRDEQFF
J gene: TRBJ2-7; V gene: TRBV29-1; CDR3 protein: CSVEERDGMDYEQYF
J gene: TRBJ1-4; V gene: TRBV7-2; CDR3 protein: CASSNTRATNEKLFF
J gene: TRBJ1-2; V gene: TRBV7-9; CDR3 protein: CASSLGQVYGYTF
J gene: TRBJ1-1; V gene: TRBV5-8; CDR3 protein: CASRGAVEAFF
J gene: TRBJ2-7; V gene: TRBV15; CDR3 protein: CATSRNLLQQYF
J gene: TRBJ2-1; V gene: TRBV11-2; CDR3 protein: CASSLLSGRASLRYNEQFF
J gene: TRBJ1-5; V gene: TRBV20-1; CDR3 protein: CSCKTRTYPNQPQHF
J gene: TRBJ2-7; V gene: TRBV7-2; CDR3 protein: CASSSGLAGGGSYEQYF
J gene: TRBJ2-3; V gene: TRBV29-1; CDR3 protein: CSVGGGSNLGTDTQYF
J gene: TRBJ2-7; V gene: TRBV28; CDR3 protein: CASSSSLGRSYEQYF
J gene: TRBJ2-1; V gene: TRBV5-1; CDR3 protein: CASSLAYSGGPYNEQFF
J gene: TRBJ2-2; V gene: TRBV7-9; CDR3 protein: CASSFGQGRTGELFF
J gene: TRBJ2-2; V gene: TRBV6-6; CDR3 protein: CASTENTGELFF
J gene: TRBJ2-2; V gene: TRBV5-6; CDR3 protein: CASSFGLAGGNTGELFF
J gene: TRBJ1-3; V gene: TRBV7-2; CDR3 protein: CASRRWPALDHTIYF
J gene: TRBJ2-1; V gene: TRBV5-1; CDR3 protein: CASSLSPVSGSYNEQFF
J gene: TRBJ2-7; V gene: TRBV20-1; CDR3 protein: CSARRSSEQYF
J gene: TRBJ2-3; V gene: TRBV20-1; CDR3 protein: CSAPHPVGDRGTDTQYF
J gene: TRBJ2-3; V gene: TRBV20-1; CDR3 protein: CSARVAGGATDTQYF
J gene: TRBJ2-5; V gene: TRBV9; CDR3 protein: CASSPSPEETQYF
J gene: TRBJ2-5; V gene: TRBV10-3; CDR3 protein: CAISEVSGTQETQYF
J gene: TRBJ2-3; V gene: TRBV29-1; CDR3 protein: CSVDSRRDVSTDTQYF
J gene: TRBJ1-5; V gene: TRBV7-6; CDR3 protein: CASSPIGTRYSNQPQHF
J gene: TRBJ2-7; V gene: TRBV3-1; CDR3 protein: CASRSDYGTGFYEQYF
J gene: TRBJ2-2; V gene: TRBV28; CDR3 protein: CASTGGRGNTGELFF
J gene: TRBJ2-2; V gene: TRBV12-3/TRBV12-4; CDR3 protein: CATRTGNTGELFF
J gene: TRBJ2-3; V gene: TRBV5-1; CDR3 protein: CASSLAGTGHTDTQYF
J gene: TRBJ1-4; V gene: TRBV5-1; CDR3 protein: CASSTGTVDEKLFF
J gene: TRBJ1-1; V gene: TRBV6-5; CDR3 protein: CASSSPGTEAFF
J gene: TRBJ2-2; V gene: TRBV12-3/TRBV12-4; CDR3 protein: CASSRLGRGGELFF